This T cell receptor (beta chain) was observed in a study of regulatory T cells in long-lasting Graves disease. The CDR3 has 16 residues. The germline V gene has CDR1 MNHEY and CDR2 SVGAGI. To make TCR beta libraries, researchers used iRepertoire HTBI primers and Arm-PCR of CDR3 regions. TCRdb passed the multiplex PCR reads through MiXCR, listing each CDR3 protein once. The table shows 420,000 or so distinct CDR3 sequences, with around 24% occurring only once. Specified time point: persistent/refractory GD, antithyroid drugs over 5 years with positive TRAb. Following extraction of RNA from PBMCs, that RNA was used to make the TCR library. Concerning this clonotype itself: Its ends do not fully match the called genes, so a read error is possible.

This specimen was peripheral blood mononuclear cells (PBMCs), taken when the disease was refractory, from a patient treated with antithyroid drugs. V gene TRBV6-5 combines with J gene TRBJ2-5, with 9 bases lining up with TRBD2. The receptor's source is a female donor with Graves disease. CDR3 sequence reads: CVSSYRGSGSAETQYF. In DNA, the CDR3 is TGTGTCAGCAGTTATCGGGGTAGCGGGAGTGCTGAGACCCAGTACTTC.